These T cell receptor beta chains were read from a single sample in a study of OX40 agonist ivuxolimab in advanced cancers. Sequencing used immunoSEQ multiplex PCR; TCRdb keeps in-frame clones, though not all of them. The table has tens of thousands of clones, about 80% seen once; the top ten hold about 3.1%. Sequenced here: CD4+ or CD8+ T cells sorted from blood, sampled in a trial of the OX40 agonist ivuxolimab. The origin of the receptors is an adult with an advanced solid tumor such as melanoma, head and neck, liver or kidney cancer. The conserved cysteine and the conserved F or W are not part of the CDR3 here. Each record gives: clone size, J gene, V gene, CDR3 protein. Size is omitted from some rows. Given values are once, few, many or a class for expanded clones.

>-|TRBJ2-7|TRBV7-3
ASSLSLVAEQY
>-|TRBJ2-1|TRBV19
ASTRRVTDYNEQF
>once|TRBJ2-1|TRBV11-3
ASSLTSQTNNEQF
>few|TRBJ2-7|TRBV5-6
ASSLASKPYEQY
>once|TRBJ1-3|TRBV18
ASSPQLGYSGNTIY
>-|TRBJ1-6|TRBV23-1
ASPQVCGDRESPLH
>-|TRBJ1-6|TRBV6-5
ASKGAGSDSPLH
>-|TRBJ2-7|TRBV12-5
ASGLAGQGSYEQY
>-|TRBJ2-7|TRBV14
ASSHLSGASYEQY
>-|TRBJ1-3|TRBV7-2
ASSLTGRSGNTIY
>-|TRBJ1-2|TRBV7-2
ASSLAGARGNGYT
>-|TRBJ2-3|TRBV4-3
ASSRSTARTDTQY
>-|TRBJ1-4|TRBV4-1
ASSQAHTALGRLF
>-|TRBJ2-1|TRBV7-6
ASSLAQGGGSNEQF
>-|TRBJ1-4|TRBV5-1
ASREGATNEKLF
>-|TRBJ1-3|TRBV29-1
SVEGARDTIY
>-|TRBJ2-3|TRBV4-2
ASSPLTPDTQY
>-|TRBJ2-7|TRBV6-5
ASSYLFTGRVGQY
>-|TRBJ2-3|TRBV6-5
ASRPGPRNGTQY
>-|TRBJ1-4|TRBV4-3
ASSQGNGRGSEKLF
>-|TRBJ2-6|TRBV9
ASSVVGGDGANVLT
>-|TRBJ1-4|TRBV7-9
ASSPGTGANEKLF
>-|TRBJ1-1|TRBV25-1
ASSEYPGTRAF
>-|TRBJ2-3|TRBV10-3
AIQTSGGDTQY
>-|TRBJ1-1|TRBV16
ASSQGGQRNTEAF
>-|TRBJ1-2|TRBV28
ASEETGAYGYT
>-|TRBJ1-2|TRBV29-1
SVRPRGTRSYGYT
>once|TRBJ2-3|TRBV5-1
ASSRDSTDTQY
>-|TRBJ2-7|TRBV4-1
ASSQEPPAGVYEQY
>-|TRBJ1-6|TRBV6-1
ASSEAWAVNSPLH
>-|TRBJ2-3|TRBV6-5
ASTGGAADTQY
>-|TRBJ1-1|TRBV10-1
ASSTGQNPLNTEAF
>-|TRBJ1-6|TRBV5-1
ASSWDSGFDSPLH
>-|TRBJ1-2|TRBV28
ASSPNDYGYT
>-|TRBJ1-2|TRBV5-6
ASSVGTGYGYT
>few|TRBJ2-1|TRBV4-1
ASSQIDILSYNEQF
>-|TRBJ2-1|TRBV19
ASSKGVSYNEQF
>-|TRBJ2-3|TRBV7-2
ASSPGLGSASTDTQY
>-|TRBJ2-2|TRBV5-1
ASSPGQGTNTGELF
>-|TRBJ1-1|TRBV14
ASSQEWGGAF
>-|TRBJ2-7|TRBV11-1
ASSLPGQMHEQY
>-|TRBJ2-5|TRBV7-2
ASSLSSGVGETQY
>-|TRBJ1-4|TRBV29-1
SVAPQANEKLF
>-|TRBJ2-1|TRBV5-3
ARSFDPPGGYLHTPYNEQF
>-|TRBJ1-1|TRBV19
ASSIAGPRDTEAF
>-|TRBJ1-5|TRBV28
ASSPGGAHQPQH